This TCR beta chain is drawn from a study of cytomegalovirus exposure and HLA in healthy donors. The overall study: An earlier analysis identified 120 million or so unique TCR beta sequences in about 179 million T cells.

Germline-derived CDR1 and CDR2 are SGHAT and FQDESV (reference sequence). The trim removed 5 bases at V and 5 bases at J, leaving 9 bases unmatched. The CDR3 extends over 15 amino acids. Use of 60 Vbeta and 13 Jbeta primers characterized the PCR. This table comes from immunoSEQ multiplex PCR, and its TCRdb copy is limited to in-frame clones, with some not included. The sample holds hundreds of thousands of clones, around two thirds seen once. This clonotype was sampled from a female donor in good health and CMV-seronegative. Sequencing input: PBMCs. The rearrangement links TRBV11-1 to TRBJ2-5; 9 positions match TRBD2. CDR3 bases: TGTGCCAGCAGCGCCCTGGCCGGACTAGCGGAGACCCAGTACTTC. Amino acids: CASSALAGLAETQYF. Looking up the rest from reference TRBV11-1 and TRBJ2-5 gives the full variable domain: EAEVAQSPRYKITEKSQAVAFWCDPISGHATLYWYRQILGQGPELLVQFQDESVVDDSQLPKDRFSAERLKGVDSTLKIQPAELGDSAMYLCASSALAGLAETQYFGPGTRLLVL.